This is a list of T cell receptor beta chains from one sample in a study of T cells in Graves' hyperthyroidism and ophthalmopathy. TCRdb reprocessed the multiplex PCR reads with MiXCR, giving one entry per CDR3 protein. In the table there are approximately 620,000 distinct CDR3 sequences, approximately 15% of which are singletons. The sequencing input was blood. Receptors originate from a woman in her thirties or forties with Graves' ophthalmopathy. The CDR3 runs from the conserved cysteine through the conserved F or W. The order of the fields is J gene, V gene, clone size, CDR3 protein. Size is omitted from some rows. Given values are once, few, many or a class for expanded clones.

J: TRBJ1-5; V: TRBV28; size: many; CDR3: CASSLPGQPQHF
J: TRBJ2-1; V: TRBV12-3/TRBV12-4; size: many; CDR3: CASSLTLRYNEQFF
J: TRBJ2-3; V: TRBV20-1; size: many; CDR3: CSASLAGYTDTQYF
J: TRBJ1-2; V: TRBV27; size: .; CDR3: CASSAGQGVPTNYGYTF
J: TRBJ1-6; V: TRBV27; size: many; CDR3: CASSPTGGVSSPLHF
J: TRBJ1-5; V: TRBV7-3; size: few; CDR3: CASSYREAGDLVPQHF
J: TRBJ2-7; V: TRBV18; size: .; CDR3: CASSPSLSSDEQYF
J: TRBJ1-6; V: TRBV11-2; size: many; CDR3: CASSFPVGSYNSPLHF
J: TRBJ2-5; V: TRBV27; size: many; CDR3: CASSVRLAEQETQYF
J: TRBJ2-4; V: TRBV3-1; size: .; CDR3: CASSQRSIQYF
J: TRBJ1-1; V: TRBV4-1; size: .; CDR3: CASSQSLDGNTEAFF
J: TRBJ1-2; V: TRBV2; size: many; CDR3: CASSAQGAFYGYTF
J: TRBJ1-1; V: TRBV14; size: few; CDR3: CASSQARSRPHTEAFF
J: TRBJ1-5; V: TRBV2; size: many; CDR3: CASSPNPGDIDQPQHF
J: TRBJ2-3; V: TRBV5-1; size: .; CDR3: CASSIPFAGGEDTQYF
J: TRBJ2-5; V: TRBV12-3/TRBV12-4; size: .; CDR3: CASSTLTGAQGETQYF
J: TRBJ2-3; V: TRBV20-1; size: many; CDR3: CSATERTGGTDTQYF
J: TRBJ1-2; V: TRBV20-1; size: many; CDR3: CSARAAGNYGYTF
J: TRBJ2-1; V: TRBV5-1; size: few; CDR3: CASRTRLAGGDEQFF
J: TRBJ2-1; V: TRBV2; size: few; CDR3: CASSVDSSYNGQFF
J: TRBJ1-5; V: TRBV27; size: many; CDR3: CASSLWGSTNQPQHF
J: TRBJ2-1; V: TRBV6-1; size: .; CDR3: CASTQRGKSNEQFF
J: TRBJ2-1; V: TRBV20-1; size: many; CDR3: CSARPTPGGGNEQFF
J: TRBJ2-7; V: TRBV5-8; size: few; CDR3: CASSLAGGVSGYEQYF
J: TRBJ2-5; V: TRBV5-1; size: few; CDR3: CASGRAGQKETQYF
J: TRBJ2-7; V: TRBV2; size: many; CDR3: CASSEGYYRQYF
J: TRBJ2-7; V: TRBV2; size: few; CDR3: CAGIESYEQYF
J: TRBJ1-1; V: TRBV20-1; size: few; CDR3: CSAREGGAAEAFF
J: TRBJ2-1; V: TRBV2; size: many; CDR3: CASKALSVNEQFF
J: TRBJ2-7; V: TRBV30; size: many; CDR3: CAWSVLYEQYF
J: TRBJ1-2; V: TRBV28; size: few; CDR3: CASSFTGAPRGPNYGYTF
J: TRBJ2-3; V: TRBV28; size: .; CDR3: CASSSPGTGGTDMQYF
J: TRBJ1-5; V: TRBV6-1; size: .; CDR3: CASSPWEGNQPQHF
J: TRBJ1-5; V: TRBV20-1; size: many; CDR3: CSVAGGISNQPQHF
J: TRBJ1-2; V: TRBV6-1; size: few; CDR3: CASRFLTGNGYTF
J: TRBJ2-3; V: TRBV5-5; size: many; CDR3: CASSPGTRPDTQYF
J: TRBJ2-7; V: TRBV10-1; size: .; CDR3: CASSTGLASYEQYF
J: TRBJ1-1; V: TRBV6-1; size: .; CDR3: CASSLRDRGHTEAFF
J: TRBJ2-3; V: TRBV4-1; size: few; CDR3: CASSQEVGGGGFPDTQYF
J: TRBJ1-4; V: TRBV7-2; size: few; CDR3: CASSSTSTGVEKLFF
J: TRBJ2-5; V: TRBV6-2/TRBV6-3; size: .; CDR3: CASRERVRSFVTQYF
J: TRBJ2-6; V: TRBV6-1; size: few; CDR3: CANGRGAGGANVLTF
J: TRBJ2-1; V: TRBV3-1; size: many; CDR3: CASSPPQGLDEQFF
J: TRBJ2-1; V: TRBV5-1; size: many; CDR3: CASSPGTASYNEQFF
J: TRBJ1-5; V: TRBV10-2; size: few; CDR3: CASSESGVNQPQHF
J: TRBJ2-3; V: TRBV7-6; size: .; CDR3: CASSFGRESNTQYF
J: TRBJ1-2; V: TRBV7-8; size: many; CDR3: CASSHGTANYGYTF
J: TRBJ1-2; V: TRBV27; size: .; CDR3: CASSLKGGGYYGYTF